This T cell receptor (beta chain) emerged from a study of cytomegalovirus exposure and HLA in healthy donors. Trimming cost V 5 bases and J 5 bases; bases outside gene matches: 3. This CDR3 contains 14 residues. Looked up from germline, CDR1 is ENHRY and CDR2 is SYGVKD. Healthy bone marrow donors formed the donor group. PCR was performed using 60 Vbeta and 13 Jbeta primers. This table comes from immunoSEQ multiplex PCR, and its TCRdb copy is limited to in-frame clones, with some not included. The sample lists around 110,000 clones; roughly 70% were seen once. This chain uses TRBV10-3 with TRBJ2-2; the match to TRBD1 covers 9 bases. The sample taken for sequencing was PBMCs. This receptor was obtained from a woman younger than 30 in good health and CMV-seronegative. The CDR3 loop is CAISWTGETGELFF. The CDR3 region has the DNA TGTGCCATCAGTTGGACAGGGGAAACCGGGGAGCTGTTTTTT.